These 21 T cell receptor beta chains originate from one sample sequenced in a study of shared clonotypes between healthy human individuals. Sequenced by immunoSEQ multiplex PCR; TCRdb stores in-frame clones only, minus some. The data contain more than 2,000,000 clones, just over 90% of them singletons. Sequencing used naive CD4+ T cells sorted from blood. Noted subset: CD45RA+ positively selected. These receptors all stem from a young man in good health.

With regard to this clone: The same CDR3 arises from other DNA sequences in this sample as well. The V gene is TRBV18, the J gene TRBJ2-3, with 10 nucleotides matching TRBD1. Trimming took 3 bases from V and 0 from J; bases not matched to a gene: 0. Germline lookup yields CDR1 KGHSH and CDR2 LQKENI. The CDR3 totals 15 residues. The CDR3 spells CASSPGQGSTDTQYF. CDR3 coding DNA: TGTGCCAGCTCACCGGGACAGGGGAGCACAGATACGCAGTATTTT.

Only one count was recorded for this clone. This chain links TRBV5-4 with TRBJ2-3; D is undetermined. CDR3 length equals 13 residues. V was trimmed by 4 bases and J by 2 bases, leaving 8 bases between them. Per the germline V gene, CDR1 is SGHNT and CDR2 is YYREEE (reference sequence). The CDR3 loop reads CASSRGATDTQYF. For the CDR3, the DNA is TGTGCCAGCAGCAGAGGCGCCACAGATACGCAGTATTTT.

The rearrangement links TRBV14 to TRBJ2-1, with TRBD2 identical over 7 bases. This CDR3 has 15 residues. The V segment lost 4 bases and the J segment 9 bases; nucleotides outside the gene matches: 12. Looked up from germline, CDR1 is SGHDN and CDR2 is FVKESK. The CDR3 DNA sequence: TGTGCCAGCAGCCCCCCTCTGGGAGGGGTTACTGAGCAGTTCTTC. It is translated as CASSPPLGGVTEQFF. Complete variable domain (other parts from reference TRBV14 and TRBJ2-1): EAGVTQFPSHSVIEKGQTVTLRCDPISGHDNLYWYRRVMGKEIKFLLHFVKESKQDESGMPNNRFLAERTGGTYSTLKVQPAELEDSGVYFCASSPPLGGVTEQFFGPGTRLTVL.

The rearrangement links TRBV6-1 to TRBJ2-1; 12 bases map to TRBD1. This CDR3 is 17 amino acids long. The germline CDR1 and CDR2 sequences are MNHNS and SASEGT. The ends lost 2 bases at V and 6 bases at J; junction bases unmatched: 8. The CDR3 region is CASSEPRGTGGRNEQFF. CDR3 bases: TGTGCCAGCAGTGAACCAAGGGGGACAGGGGGCCGCAATGAGCAGTTCTTC.

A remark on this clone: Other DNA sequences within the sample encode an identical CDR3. CDR3 region: CAISPDRGLNTEAFF. DNA of the CDR3: TGTGCCATCAGCCCAGACAGGGGACTGAACACTGAAGCTTTCTTT. V gene TRBV10-3 combines with J gene TRBJ1-1; 8 nucleotides line up with TRBD1. Germline V gives CDR1 ENHRY, CDR2 SYGVKD. This CDR3 spans 15 amino acids. Trimming at V came to 6 bases and at J to 0 bases, leaving 6 bases not matched to a gene.

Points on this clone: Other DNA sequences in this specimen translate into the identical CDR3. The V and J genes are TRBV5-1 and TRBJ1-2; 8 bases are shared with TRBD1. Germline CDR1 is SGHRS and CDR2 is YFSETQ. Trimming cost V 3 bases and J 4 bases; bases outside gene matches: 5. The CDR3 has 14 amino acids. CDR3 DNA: TGCGCCAGCAGCTCAGGACAGGGAGGCTATGGCTACACCTTC. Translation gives CASSSGQGGYGYTF.

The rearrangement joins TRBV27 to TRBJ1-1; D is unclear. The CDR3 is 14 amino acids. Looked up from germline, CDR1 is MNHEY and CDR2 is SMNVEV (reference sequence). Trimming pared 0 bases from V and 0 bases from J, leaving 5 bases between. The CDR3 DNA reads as TGTGCCAGCAGTTTATCGCAGGTGAACACTGAAGCTTTCTTT. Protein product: CASSLSQVNTEAFF.

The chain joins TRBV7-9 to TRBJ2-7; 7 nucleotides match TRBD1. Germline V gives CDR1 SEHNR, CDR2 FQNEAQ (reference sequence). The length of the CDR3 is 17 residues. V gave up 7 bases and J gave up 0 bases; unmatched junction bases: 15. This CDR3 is CASTFPAGTVGSYEQYF. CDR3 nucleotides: TGTGCCAGCACCTTCCCCGCCGGGACAGTCGGCTCCTACGAGCAGTACTTC. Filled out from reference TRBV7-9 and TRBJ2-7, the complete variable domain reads DTGVSQNPRHKITKRGQNVTFRCDPISEHNRLYWYRQTLGQGPEFLTYFQNEAQLEKSRLLSDRFSAERPKGSFSTLEIQRTEQGDSAMYLCASTFPAGTVGSYEQYFGPGTRLTVT.

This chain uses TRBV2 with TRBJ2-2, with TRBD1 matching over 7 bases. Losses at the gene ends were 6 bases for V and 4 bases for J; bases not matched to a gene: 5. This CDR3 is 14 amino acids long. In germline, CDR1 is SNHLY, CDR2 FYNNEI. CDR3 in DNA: TGTGCCAGCAGCCCGACAGGGTTCACCGGGGAGCTGTTTTTT. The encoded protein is CASSPTGFTGELFF.

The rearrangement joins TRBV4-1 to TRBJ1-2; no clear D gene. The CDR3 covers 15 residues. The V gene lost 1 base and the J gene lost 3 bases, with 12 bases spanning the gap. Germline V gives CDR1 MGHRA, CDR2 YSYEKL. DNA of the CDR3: TGCGCCAGCAGCCAAGTCGGGAAGATGGACTATGGCTACACCTTC. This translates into CASSQVGKMDYGYTF.

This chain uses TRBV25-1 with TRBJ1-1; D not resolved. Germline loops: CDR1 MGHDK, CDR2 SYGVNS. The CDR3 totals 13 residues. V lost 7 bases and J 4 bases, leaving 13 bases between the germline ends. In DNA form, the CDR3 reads TGTGCCAGCATCCTCCTCGAAGGCACTGAAGCTTTCTTT. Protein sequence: CASILLEGTEAFF.

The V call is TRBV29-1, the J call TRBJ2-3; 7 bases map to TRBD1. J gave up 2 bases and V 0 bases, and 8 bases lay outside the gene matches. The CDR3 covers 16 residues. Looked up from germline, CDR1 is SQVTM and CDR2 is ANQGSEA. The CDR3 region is CSVEEGPGQFTDTQYF. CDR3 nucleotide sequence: TGCAGCGTTGAAGAGGGGCCGGGACAGTTCACAGATACGCAGTATTTT.

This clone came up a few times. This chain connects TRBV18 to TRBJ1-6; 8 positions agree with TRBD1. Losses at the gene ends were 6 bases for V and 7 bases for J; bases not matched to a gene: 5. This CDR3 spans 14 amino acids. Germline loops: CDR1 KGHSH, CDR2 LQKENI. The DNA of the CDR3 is TGTGCCAGCTCGCCAGGGGGCCAGAATTCACCCCTCCACTTT. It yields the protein CASSPGGQNSPLHF. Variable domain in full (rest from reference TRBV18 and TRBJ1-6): NAGVMQNPRHLVRRRGQEARLRCSPMKGHSHVYWYRQLPEEGLKFMVYLQKENIIDESGMPKERFSAEFPKEGPSILRIQQVVRGDSAAYFCASSPGGQNSPLHFGNGTRLTVT.

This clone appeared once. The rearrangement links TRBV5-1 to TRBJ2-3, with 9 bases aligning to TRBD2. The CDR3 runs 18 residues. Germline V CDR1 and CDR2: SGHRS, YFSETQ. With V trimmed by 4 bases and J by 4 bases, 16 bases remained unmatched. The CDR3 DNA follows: TGCGCCAGCAGCCCAACTCTTTTAGCGGGGGCGAGACCAGATACGCAGTATTTT. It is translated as CASSPTLLAGARPDTQYF.

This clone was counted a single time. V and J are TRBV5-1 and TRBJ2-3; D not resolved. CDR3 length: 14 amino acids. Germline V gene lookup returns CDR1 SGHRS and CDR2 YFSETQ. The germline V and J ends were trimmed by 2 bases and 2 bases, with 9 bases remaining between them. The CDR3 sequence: CASSFTGITDTQYF. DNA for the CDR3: TGCGCCAGCAGCTTCACTGGGATCACAGATACGCAGTATTTT. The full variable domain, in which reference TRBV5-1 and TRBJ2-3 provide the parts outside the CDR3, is KAGVTQTPRYLIKTRGQQVTLSCSPISGHRSVSWYQQTPGQGLQFLFEYFSETQRNKGNFPGRFSGRQFSNSRSEMNVSTLELGDSALYLCASSFTGITDTQYFGPGTRLTVL.

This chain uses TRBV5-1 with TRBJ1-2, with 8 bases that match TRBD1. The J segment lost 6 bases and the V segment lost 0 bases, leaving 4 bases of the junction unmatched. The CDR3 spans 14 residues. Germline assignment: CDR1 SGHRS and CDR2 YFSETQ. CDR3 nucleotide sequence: TGCGCCAGCAGCTTGGGAGGACAGGGTAATGGCTACACCTTC. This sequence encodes CASSLGGQGNGYTF.

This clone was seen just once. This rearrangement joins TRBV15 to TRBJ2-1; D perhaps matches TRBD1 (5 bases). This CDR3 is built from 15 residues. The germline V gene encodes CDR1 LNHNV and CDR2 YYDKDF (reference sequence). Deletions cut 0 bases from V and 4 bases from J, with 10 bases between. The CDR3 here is CATSRDPDRYNEQFF. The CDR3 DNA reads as TGTGCCACCAGCAGAGACCCTGACAGATACAATGAGCAGTTCTTC.

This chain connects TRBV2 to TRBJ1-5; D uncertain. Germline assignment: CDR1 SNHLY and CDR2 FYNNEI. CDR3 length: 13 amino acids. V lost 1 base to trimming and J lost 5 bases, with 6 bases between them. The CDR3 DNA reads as TGTGCCAGCAGTGAAGTTGGTTATCAGCCCCAGCATTTT. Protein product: CASSEVGYQPQHF.

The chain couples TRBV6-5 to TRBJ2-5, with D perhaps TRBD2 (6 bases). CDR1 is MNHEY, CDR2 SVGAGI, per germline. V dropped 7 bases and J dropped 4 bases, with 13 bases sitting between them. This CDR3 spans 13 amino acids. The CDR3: CASTRDSLETQYF. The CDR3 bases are TGTGCCAGCACCAGGGACTCGTTAGAGACCCAGTACTTC.

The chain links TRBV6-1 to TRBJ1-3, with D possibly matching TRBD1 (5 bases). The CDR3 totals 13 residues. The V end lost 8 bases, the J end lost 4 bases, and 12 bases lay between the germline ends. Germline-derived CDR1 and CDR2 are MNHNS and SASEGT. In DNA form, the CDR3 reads TGTGCCAGCGTTTTGAGGGGCGGAAACACCATATATTTT. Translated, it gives CASVLRGGNTIYF.

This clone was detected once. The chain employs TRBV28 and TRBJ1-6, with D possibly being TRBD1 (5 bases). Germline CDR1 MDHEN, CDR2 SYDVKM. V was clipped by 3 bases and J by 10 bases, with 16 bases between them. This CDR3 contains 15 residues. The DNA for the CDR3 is TGTGCCAGCAGTTTCGGGGGGGTACTAGGATCACCCCTCCACTTT. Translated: CASSFGGVLGSPLHF.